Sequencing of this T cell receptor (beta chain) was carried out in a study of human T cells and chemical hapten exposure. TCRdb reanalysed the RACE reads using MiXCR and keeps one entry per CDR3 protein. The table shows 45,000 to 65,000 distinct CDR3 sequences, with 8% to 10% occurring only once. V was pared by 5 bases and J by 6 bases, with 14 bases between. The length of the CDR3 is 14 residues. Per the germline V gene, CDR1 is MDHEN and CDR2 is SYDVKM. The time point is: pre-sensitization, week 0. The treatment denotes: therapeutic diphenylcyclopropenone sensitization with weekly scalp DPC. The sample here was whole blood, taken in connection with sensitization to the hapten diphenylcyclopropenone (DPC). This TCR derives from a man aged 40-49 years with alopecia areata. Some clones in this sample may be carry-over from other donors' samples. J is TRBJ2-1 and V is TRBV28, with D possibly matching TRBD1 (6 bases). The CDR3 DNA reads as TGTGCCAGCAGTGACGGGACATTCGCCAATGAGCAGTTCTTC. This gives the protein CASSDGTFANEQFF.